This TCR beta chain comes out of a study of radiation and T cells in renal cell carcinoma. Study context: Nephrectomy followed 15 Gy stereotactic body radiation by 4 weeks. Study findings and constraints: Without pretreatment biopsies, baseline tumor clonotype presence was undetermined. Top tumor clonotypes rose in blood 2 weeks post-radiation, then contracted.

CDR3 length: 17 amino acids. Germline lookup yields CDR1 GTSNPN and CDR2 SVGIG (reference sequence). V lost 0 bases to trimming and J lost 1 base, with 18 bases between them. The method was immunoSEQ multiplex PCR; TCRdb's version includes in-frame clones alone and lacks a portion of them. The table lists about 130,000 clones, over 75% of them singletons. Regarding this clone: The target antigen is unknown.

Sample time point: baseline pretreatment blood. Treatment: 15 Gy SBRT to primary tumor, nephrectomy 4 weeks later. Radiation-treated patients gave blood at baseline, week 2 and week 4. The TCR was taken from a woman between 45 and 60 years old with renal cell carcinoma. The rearrangement links TRBV30 to TRBJ1-1, with D perhaps matching TRBD1 (6 bases). Sample: blood, taken from a patient whose treatment included radiotherapy and nephrectomy. CDR3 amino acids: CAWSVKIGGSGNTEAFF. The CDR3 nucleotides read TGTGCCTGGAGTGTAAAAATAGGGGGTTCAGGGAACACTGAAGCTTTCTTT.